The text below deals with one TCR beta chain. Its cognate antigen is unknown. These data originate in a study of OX40 agonist ivuxolimab in advanced cancers. Trimming at V came to 3 bases and at J to 2 bases, leaving 4 bases not matched to a gene. The CDR3 extends over 15 amino acids. Germline lookup yields CDR1 LNHNV and CDR2 YYDKDF (reference sequence). Study observations and caveats: Both CD4+ and CD8+ T cell populations in blood had undergone clonal expansion by week 6 at 0.1 to 3.0 mg/kg.

TCRdb keeps only in-frame clones here, not all; method: immunoSEQ multiplex PCR. Of 60,000 to 65,000 clones listed, 85% to 90% were seen once; the top ten hold 10% to 11%. This specimen was CD4+ or CD8+ T cells sorted from blood, taken in a trial of the OX40 agonist ivuxolimab. The TCR comes from an adult with an advanced solid tumor such as melanoma, head and neck, liver or kidney cancer. The chain is built from TRBV15 and TRBJ2-5; 9 nucleotides match TRBD1. The CDR3 spells CATSRGTGTQETQYF. CDR3 DNA: TGTGCCACCAGCAGGGGGACAGGGACTCAAGAGACCCAGTACTTC. The variable domain in full, with the rest retrieved from reference TRBV15 and TRBJ2-5, is DAMVIQNPRYQVTQFGKPVTLSCSQTLNHNVMYWYQQKSSQAPKLLFHYYDKDFNNEADTPDNFQSRRPNTSFCFLDIRSPGLGDTAMYLCATSRGTGTQETQYFGPGTRLLVL.